The entry below gives a single TCR beta chain sequence along with its context. This clone's antigen is unknown. One base away there is no much larger clone; base qualities are not given. TCRbeta CDR3 regions were amplified from genomic DNA using the immunoSEQ Assay, a bias-controlled multiplex PCR. Concerning the study's data processing: Nucleated cell counts per sample were estimated from amplification of reference gene primers within the assay. To quantify the absolute abundance of each unique TCRbeta CDR3 rearrangement, sequence reads were collapsed and filtered. Productive Simpson clonality was computed per sample as the square root of Simpson's diversity index over productive rearrangements. Not all clones reach the TCRdb copy of this immuneACCESS table, which keeps in-frame sequences only. Checked studies attribute under half of the gap to unresolved V genes and leave the rest unexplained. That table supplies the V and J calls and clone size; D and trimming were determined from the DNA. The sample table shows fewer than 300,000 clones, and roughly 79% are seen once. The top ten constitute about 3.2% of the sample.

The sample comes from a study of blood T cell repertoires in COVID-19 (dated by TCRdb to about 2020). For the wider study: Samples covering the acute and convalescent phases of COVID-19 were provided by collaborators in the United States, Italy and Spain. The sample metadata nearly always contained a de-identified subject ID, COVID-19 status, age in years and sex. The repertoires were released in a freely available public database intended as a resource for research on the immune response to SARS-CoV-2. Deeply sampled blood TCRbeta repertoires from subjects exposed to, actively infected with, or recovered from COVID-19 were included in the dataset. Samples came from the ongoing ImmuneRACE study (first 160 participants) plus 1,254 subjects from 6 global collaborators. The prospective study material was composed of cDNA or gDNA derived from T cells, B-cell-depleted T cells, or PBMCs. HLA class I and class II types, where available, came from metadata supplied by the sample provider rather than from assay-based typing.

The CDR3 holds 18 amino acids from the cysteine to the phenylalanine. Just CDR3 DNA is preserved here, 54 bases in frame from base 1. CDR1 and CDR2 (MNHEY, SMNVEV) derive from the germline V gene (reference sequence). Clipping removes 3 bases from V and 6 bases from J, with 19 as the unmatched junction base count. Summary of the overall study and its limitations: The amount of clinical and demographic metadata varied by source and participant and was provided uncurated.

Collaborating institutions collected whole blood in K2EDTA tubes following their own protocols. For TCRbeta analysis, collaborator samples were shipped as frozen whole blood, as isolated PBMCs, or as DNA extracted from either sample type. The V and J segments used are TRBV27 and TRBJ2-7; 8 middle bases align to TRBD2. This clonotype was obtained from a woman aged 60 to 75 with active or convalescent COVID-19. The source material was peripheral blood. The bases are TGTGCCAGCAGTTTTTTAGGGCTAGCGGGTTCTCAGCGCGGCGAGCAGTACTTC. Its translation is CASSFLGLAGSQRGEQYF.